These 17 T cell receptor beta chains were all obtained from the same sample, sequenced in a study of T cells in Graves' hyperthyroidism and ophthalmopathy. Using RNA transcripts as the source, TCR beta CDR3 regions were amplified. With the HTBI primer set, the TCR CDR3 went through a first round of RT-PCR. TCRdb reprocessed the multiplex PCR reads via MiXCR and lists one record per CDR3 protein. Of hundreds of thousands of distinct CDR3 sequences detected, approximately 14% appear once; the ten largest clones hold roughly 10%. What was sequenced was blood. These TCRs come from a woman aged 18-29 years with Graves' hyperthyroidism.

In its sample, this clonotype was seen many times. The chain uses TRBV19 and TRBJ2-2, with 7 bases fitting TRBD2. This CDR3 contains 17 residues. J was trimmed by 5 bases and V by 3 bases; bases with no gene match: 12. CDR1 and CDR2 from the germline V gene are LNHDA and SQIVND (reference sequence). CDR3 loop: CASSILVEAGNTGELFF. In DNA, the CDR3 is TGTGCCAGTAGTATTCTAGTGGAAGCGGGAAATACCGGGGAGCTGTTTTTT.

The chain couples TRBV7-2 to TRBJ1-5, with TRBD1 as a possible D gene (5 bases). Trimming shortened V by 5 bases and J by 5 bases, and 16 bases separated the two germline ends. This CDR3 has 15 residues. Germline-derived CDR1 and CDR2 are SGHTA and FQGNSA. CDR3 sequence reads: CASSPIRDRHQPQHF. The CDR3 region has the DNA TGTGCCAGCAGCCCGATACGGGACCGACATCAGCCCCAGCATTTT.

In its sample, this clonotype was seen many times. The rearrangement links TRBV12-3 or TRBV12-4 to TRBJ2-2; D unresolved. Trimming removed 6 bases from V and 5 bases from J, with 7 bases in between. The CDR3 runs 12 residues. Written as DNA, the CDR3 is TGTGCCAGCAGCTTCGGGACCGGGGAGCTGTTTTTT. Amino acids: CASSFGTGELFF.

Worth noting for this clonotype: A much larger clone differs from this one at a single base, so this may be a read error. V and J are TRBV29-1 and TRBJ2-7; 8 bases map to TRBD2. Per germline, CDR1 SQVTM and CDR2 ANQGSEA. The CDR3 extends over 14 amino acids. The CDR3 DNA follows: TGCAGCGTGGGCGGGACTAGAGGTCCCTATGAGCAGTACTTC. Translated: CSVGGTRGPYEQYF.

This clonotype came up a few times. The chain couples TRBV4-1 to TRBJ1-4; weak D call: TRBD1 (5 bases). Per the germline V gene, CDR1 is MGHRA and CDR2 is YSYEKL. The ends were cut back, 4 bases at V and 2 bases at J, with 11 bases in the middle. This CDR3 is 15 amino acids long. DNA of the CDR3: TGCGCCAGCAGCCGTGGGGGTGAGACTAATGAAAAACTGTTTTTT. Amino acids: CASSRGGETNEKLFF.

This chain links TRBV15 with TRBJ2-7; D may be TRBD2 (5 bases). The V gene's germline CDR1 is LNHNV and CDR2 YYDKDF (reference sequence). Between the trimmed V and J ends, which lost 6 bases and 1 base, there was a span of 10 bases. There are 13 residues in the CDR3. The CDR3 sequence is CATSSDLSYEQYF. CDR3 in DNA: TGTGCCACCAGTTCGGACTTATCCTACGAGCAGTACTTC.

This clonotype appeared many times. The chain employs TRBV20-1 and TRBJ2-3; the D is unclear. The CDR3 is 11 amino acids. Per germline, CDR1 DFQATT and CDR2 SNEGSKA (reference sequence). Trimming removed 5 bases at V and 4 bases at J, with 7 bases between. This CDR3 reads CSALVPDTQYF. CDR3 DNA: TGCAGTGCTTTAGTGCCAGATACGCAGTATTTT.

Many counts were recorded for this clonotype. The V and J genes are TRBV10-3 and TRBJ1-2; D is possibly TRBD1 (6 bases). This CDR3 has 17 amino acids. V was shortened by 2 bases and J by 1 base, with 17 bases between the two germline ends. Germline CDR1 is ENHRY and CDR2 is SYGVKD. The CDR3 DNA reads TGTGCCATCAGTGAGGCGAACAGGGTTCTTATTAACTATGGCTACACCTTC. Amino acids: CAISEANRVLINYGYTF.

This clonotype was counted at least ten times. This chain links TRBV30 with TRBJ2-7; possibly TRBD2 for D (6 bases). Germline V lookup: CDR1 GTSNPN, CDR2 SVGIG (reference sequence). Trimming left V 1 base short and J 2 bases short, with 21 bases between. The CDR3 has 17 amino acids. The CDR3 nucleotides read TGTGCCTGGAGTGCCCCCCCGGCGGGCGGGATCACCTACGAGCAGTACTTC. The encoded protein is CAWSAPPAGGITYEQYF.

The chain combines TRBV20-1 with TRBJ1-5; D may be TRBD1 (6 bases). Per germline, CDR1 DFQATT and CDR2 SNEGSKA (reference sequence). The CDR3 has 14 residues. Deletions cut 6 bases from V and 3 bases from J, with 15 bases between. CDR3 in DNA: TGCAGTGCGGTGACAGGCTACCTCAATCAGCCCCAGCATTTT. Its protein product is CSAVTGYLNQPQHF.

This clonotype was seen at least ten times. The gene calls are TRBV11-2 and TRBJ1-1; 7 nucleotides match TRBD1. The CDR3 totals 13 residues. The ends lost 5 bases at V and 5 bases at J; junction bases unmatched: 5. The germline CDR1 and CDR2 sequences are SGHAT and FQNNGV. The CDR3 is CASSPGTVTEAFF. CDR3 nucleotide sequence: TGTGCCAGCAGCCCAGGGACAGTAACTGAAGCTTTCTTT.

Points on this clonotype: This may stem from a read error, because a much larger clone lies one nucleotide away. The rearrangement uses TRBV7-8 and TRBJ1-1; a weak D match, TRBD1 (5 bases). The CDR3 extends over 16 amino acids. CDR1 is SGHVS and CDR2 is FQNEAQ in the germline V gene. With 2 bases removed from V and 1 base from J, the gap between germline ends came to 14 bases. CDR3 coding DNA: TGTGCCAGCAGCTTACACTCGGGGAGGGGGAACACTGAAGCTTTCTTT. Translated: CASSLHSGRGNTEAFF. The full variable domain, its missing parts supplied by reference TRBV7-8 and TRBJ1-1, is GAGVSQSPRYKVAKRGQDVALRCDPISGHVSLFWYQQALGQGPEFLTYFQNEAQLDKSGLPSDRFFAERPEGSVSTLKIQRTQQEDSAVYLCASSLHSGRGNTEAFFGQGTRLTVV.

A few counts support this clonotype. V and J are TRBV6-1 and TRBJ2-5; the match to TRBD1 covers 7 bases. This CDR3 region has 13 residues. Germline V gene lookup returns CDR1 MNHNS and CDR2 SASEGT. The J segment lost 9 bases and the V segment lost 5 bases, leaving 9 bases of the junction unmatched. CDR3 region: CASSRGQAGAQYF. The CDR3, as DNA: TGTGCCAGCAGTCGAGGACAGGCAGGGGCCCAGTACTTC.

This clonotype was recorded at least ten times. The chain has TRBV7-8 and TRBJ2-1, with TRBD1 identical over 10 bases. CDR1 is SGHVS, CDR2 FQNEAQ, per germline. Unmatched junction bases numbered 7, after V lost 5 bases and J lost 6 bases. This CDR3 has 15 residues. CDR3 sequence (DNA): TGTGCCAGCAGCCGAAAGGGGGACAGGGGCAATGAGCAGTTCTTC. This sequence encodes CASSRKGDRGNEQFF.

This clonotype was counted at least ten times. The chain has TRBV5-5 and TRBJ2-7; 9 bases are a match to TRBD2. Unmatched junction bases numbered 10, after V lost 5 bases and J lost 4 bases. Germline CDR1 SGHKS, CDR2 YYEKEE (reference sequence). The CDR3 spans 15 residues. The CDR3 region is CASRPGWREGYEQYF. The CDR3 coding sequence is TGTGCCAGCAGGCCCGGATGGCGGGAGGGATACGAGCAGTACTTC.

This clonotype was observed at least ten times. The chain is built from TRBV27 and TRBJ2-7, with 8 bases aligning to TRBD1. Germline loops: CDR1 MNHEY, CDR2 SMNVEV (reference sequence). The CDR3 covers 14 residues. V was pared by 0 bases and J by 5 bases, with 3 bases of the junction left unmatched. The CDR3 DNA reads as TGTGCCAGCAGTTTATCGGCAGGGGGCCACGAGCAGTACTTC. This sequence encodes CASSLSAGGHEQYF.

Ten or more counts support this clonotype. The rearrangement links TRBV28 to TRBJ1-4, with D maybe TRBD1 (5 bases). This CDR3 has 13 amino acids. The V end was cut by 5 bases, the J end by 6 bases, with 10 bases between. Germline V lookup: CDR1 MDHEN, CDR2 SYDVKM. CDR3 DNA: TGTGCCAGCAGTACCCCGGGACATGAAAAACTGTTTTTT. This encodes CASSTPGHEKLFF.